This T cell receptor (beta chain) comes out of a study of a mutant IDH1 vaccine in newly diagnosed glioma. Study context: At week 47 came visit V13, while visit V12 had come at week 35.

Indicated time point: week 35, safety follow-up. Doses of 300 ug of mutant IDH1 20-mer peptide were given with topical imiquimod. Clones were read by immunoSEQ multiplex PCR, and TCRdb kept only the in-frame ones, dropping some. The sample holds over 45,000 clones, 76% seen once. The CDR3 covers 15 residues. Germline V gene data show CDR1 as LGHNA and CDR2 as YNFKEQ. The ends were cut back, 0 bases at V and 10 bases at J, with 13 bases in the middle. Notes on this clone: The target antigen is unknown.

The chain carries TRBV4-2 and TRBJ1-6; D is possibly TRBD1 (5 bases). The sequence derives from a man aged 35-49 years with glioma. This sample comprised PBMCs, obtained from a glioma patient whose treatment included an IDH1 peptide vaccine. The CDR3, as DNA: TGTGCCAGCAGCCAAGAGGAGGGGAGGAGATCACCCCTCCACTTT. Translation gives CASSQEEGRRSPLHF.